The rows below give T cell receptor beta chains drawn from one sample of a study of blood T cell repertoires in COVID-19. Generated by immunoSEQ multiplex PCR, the TCRdb table keeps only in-frame clones and is missing some. The sample holds roughly 150,000 clones, approximately 81% seen once. The sequenced sample consisted of peripheral blood. These receptors originate from a woman of 80 years or more with active or convalescent COVID-19. The CDR3 runs from the conserved cysteine through the conserved F or W. The D gene is left open where the match is weak. Only some rows state a clone size, as once, few, many or a class for expanded clones.

V gene: TRBV2
D gene: .
clone size: .
J gene: TRBJ1-2
CDR3 DNA: TGTGCCAGCAGTGAGTACAGCGGGGGCTACACCTTC
CDR3 protein: CASSEYSGGYTF

V gene: TRBV5-1
D gene: .
clone size: .
J gene: TRBJ2-3
CDR3 DNA: TGCGCCAGCAGCCTTGGTATTGGCGGAGGAGGCACAGATACGCAGTATTTT
CDR3 protein: CASSLGIGGGGTDTQYF

V gene: TRBV5-4
D gene: .
clone size: .
J gene: TRBJ2-1
CDR3 DNA: TGTGCCAGCAGCTTGGGTGGTCAGGGGGAGCAGTTCTTC
CDR3 protein: CASSLGGQGEQFF

V gene: TRBV3-1/TRBV3-2
D gene: .
clone size: .
J gene: TRBJ2-7
CDR3 DNA: TGTGCCAGCAGCCAAGACAGGTTCGAGCAGTACTTC
CDR3 protein: CASSQDRFEQYF

V gene: TRBV7-6
D gene: .
clone size: .
J gene: TRBJ1-3
CDR3 DNA: TGTGCCAGCAGCGCAAACAGGGGAAACACCATATATTTT
CDR3 protein: CASSANRGNTIYF

V gene: TRBV6-5
D gene: .
clone size: .
J gene: TRBJ2-5
CDR3 DNA: TGTGCCAGCAGTCCCCGGGGGATATTAGAGACCCAGTACTTC
CDR3 protein: CASSPRGILETQYF

V gene: TRBV7-6
D gene: .
clone size: .
J gene: TRBJ2-2
CDR3 DNA: TGTGCCAGCAGCTTAGCGCCTCAGGGGTTGGCCGGGGAGCTGTTTTTT
CDR3 protein: CASSLAPQGLAGELFF

V gene: TRBV28
D gene: TRBD2
clone size: .
J gene: TRBJ2-7
CDR3 DNA: TGTGCCAGCAGTCTAGTGGCGGGAGAAGCCTACGAGCAGTACTTC
CDR3 protein: CASSLVAGEAYEQYF

V gene: TRBV19
D gene: TRBD2
clone size: .
J gene: TRBJ2-2
CDR3 DNA: TGTGCCAGTACCACATGGATAGGACTAGCGGGAGGACCCGGAAGCACCGGGGAGCTGTTTTTT
CDR3 protein: CASTTWIGLAGGPGSTGELFF

V gene: TRBV4-2
D gene: .
clone size: .
J gene: TRBJ2-3
CDR3 DNA: TGTGCCAGCAGCCAAGATCGAGGTAGTGGCACAGATACGCAGTATTTT
CDR3 protein: CASSQDRGSGTDTQYF

V gene: TRBV2
D gene: .
clone size: .
J gene: TRBJ2-7
CDR3 DNA: TGTGCCAGCAGTAGGGAGATCTTCAACGAGCAGTACTTC
CDR3 protein: CASSREIFNEQYF

V gene: TRBV7-8
D gene: TRBD2
clone size: .
J gene: TRBJ2-4
CDR3 DNA: TGTGCCAGCAGCTGGACTAGCGGGGACAAAAACATTCAGTACTTC
CDR3 protein: CASSWTSGDKNIQYF

V gene: TRBV10-1
D gene: .
clone size: .
J gene: TRBJ2-7
CDR3 DNA: TGCGCCAGCAGTGAGAGTACTACCGAGCAGTACTTC
CDR3 protein: CASSESTTEQYF

V gene: TRBV7-3
D gene: .
clone size: .
J gene: TRBJ1-1
CDR3 DNA: TGTGCCAGCAGCCTAGGTCAGATTATGAACACTGAAGCTTTCTTT
CDR3 protein: CASSLGQIMNTEAFF

V gene: TRBV5-1
D gene: TRBD2
clone size: .
J gene: TRBJ2-7
CDR3 DNA: TGCGCCAGCAGGCGACTAGCGGGAGTTGGTTACGAGCAGTACTTC
CDR3 protein: CASRRLAGVGYEQYF

V gene: TRBV7-9
D gene: TRBD2
clone size: .
J gene: TRBJ2-1
CDR3 DNA: TGTGCCAGCAGCTCAGAGCGGGAGACCACCTACAATGAGCAGTTCTTC
CDR3 protein: CASSSERETTYNEQFF

V gene: TRBV7-9
D gene: .
clone size: once
J gene: TRBJ1-2
CDR3 DNA: TGTGCCAGCAGCTTAGGGGGCCAGGGAAAGGACTATGGCTACACCTTC
CDR3 protein: CASSLGGQGKDYGYTF

V gene: TRBV6-6
D gene: TRBD1
clone size: .
J gene: TRBJ1-5
CDR3 DNA: TGTGCCAGCAGTTACTCGACAGGGGGTGGCAATCAGCCCCAGCATTTT
CDR3 protein: CASSYSTGGGNQPQHF

V gene: TRBV5-1
D gene: .
clone size: .
J gene: TRBJ2-1
CDR3 DNA: TGCGCCAGCACGAGGGAAACCTCCTACAATGAGCAGTTCTTC
CDR3 protein: CASTRETSYNEQFF

V gene: TRBV5-4
D gene: .
clone size: .
J gene: TRBJ1-5
CDR3 DNA: TGTGCCAGCAGCTTAAATCCAGATCAGCCCCAGCATTTT
CDR3 protein: CASSLNPDQPQHF

V gene: TRBV19
D gene: .
clone size: .
J gene: TRBJ2-2
CDR3 DNA: TGTGCCAGTAGTATATCAGGGGCCTACAACACCGGGGAGCTGTTTTTT
CDR3 protein: CASSISGAYNTGELFF

V gene: TRBV5-6
D gene: .
clone size: .
J gene: TRBJ1-1
CDR3 DNA: TGTGCCAGCAGTTTGAGGCAGGGGAAACCTGAAGCTTTCTTT
CDR3 protein: CASSLRQGKPEAFF

V gene: TRBV11-1
D gene: TRBD1
clone size: .
J gene: TRBJ1-2
CDR3 DNA: TGTGCCAGCAGCCTAGGACAGGGTGTCGGCTACACCTTC
CDR3 protein: CASSLGQGVGYTF

V gene: TRBV28
D gene: .
clone size: few
J gene: TRBJ1-5
CDR3 DNA: TGTGCCAGCAGTTTCTCAGACAGCCTCAATCAGCCCCAGCATTTT
CDR3 protein: CASSFSDSLNQPQHF

V gene: TRBV30
D gene: .
clone size: .
J gene: TRBJ1-5
CDR3 DNA: TGTGCCTGGAGTGTTAACAGGGTCGATCAGCCCCAGCATTTT
CDR3 protein: CAWSVNRVDQPQHF

V gene: TRBV11-2
D gene: TRBD1
clone size: few
J gene: TRBJ1-2
CDR3 DNA: TGTGCCAGCAGCTTGACAATGGTAACCGGGACAGGGGCATATGGCTACACCTTC
CDR3 protein: CASSLTMVTGTGAYGYTF

V gene: TRBV6-5
D gene: .
clone size: .
J gene: TRBJ2-7
CDR3 DNA: TGTGCCAGCCGGAGGGGATACGAGCAGTACTTC
CDR3 protein: CASRRGYEQYF

V gene: TRBV15
D gene: TRBD2
clone size: .
J gene: TRBJ2-1
CDR3 DNA: TGTGCCACCAGCAGAATACTAGCGGGAGGTCACAATGAGCAGTTCTTC
CDR3 protein: CATSRILAGGHNEQFF

V gene: TRBV5-1
D gene: TRBD1
clone size: few
J gene: TRBJ2-2
CDR3 DNA: TGCGCCAGCAGCTTAAAGCGGACAGGGGGCAACACCGGGGAGCTGTTTTTT
CDR3 protein: CASSLKRTGGNTGELFF